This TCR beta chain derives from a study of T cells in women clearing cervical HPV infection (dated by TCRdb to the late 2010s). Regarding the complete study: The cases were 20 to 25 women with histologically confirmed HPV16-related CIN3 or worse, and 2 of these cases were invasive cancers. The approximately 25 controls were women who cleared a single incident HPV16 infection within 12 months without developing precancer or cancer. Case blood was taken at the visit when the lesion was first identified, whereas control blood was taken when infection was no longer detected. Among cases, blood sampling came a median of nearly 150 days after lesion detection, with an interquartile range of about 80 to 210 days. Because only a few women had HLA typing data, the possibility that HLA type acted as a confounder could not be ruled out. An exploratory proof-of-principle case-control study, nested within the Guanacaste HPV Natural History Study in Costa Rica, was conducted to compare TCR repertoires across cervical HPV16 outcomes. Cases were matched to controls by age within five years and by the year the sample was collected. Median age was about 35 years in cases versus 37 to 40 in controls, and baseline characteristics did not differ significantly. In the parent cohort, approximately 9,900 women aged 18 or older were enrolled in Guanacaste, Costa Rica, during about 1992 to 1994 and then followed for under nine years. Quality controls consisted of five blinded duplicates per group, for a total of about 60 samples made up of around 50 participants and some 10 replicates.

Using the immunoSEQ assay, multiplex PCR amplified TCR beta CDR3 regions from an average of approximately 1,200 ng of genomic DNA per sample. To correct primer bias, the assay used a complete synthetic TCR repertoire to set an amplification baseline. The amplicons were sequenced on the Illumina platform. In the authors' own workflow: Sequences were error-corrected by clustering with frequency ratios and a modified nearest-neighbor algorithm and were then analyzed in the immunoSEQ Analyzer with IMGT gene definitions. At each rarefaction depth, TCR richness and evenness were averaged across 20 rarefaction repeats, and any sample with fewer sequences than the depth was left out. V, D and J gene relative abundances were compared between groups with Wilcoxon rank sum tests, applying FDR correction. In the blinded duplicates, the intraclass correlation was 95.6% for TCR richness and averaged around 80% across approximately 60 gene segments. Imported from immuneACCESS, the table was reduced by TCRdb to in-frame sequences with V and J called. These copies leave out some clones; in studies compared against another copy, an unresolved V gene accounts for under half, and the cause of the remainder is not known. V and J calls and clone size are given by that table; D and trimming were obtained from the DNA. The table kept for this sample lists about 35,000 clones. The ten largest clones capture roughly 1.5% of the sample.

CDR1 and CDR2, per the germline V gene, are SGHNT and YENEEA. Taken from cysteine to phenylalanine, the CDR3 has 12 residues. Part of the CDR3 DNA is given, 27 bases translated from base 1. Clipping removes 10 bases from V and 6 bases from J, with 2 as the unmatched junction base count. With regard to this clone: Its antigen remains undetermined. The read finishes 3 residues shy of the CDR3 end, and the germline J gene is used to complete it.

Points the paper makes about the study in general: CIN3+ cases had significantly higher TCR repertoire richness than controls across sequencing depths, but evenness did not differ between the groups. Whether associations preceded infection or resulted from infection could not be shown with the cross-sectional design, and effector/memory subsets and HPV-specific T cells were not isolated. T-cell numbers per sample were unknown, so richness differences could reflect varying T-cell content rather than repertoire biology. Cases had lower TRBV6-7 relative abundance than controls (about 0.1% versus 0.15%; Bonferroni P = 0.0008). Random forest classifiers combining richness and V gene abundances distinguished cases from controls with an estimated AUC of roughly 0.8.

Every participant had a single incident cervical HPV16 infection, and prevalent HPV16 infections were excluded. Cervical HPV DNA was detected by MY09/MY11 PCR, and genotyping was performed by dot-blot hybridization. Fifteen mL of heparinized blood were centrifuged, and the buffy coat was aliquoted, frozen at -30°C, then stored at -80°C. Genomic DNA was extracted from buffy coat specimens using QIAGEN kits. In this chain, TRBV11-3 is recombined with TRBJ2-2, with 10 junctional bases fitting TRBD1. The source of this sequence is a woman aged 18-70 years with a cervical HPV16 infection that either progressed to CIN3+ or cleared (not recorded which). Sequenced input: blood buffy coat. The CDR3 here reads CATGQGAGELFF. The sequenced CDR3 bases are TGTGCCACCGGACAGGGGGCCGGGGAG.